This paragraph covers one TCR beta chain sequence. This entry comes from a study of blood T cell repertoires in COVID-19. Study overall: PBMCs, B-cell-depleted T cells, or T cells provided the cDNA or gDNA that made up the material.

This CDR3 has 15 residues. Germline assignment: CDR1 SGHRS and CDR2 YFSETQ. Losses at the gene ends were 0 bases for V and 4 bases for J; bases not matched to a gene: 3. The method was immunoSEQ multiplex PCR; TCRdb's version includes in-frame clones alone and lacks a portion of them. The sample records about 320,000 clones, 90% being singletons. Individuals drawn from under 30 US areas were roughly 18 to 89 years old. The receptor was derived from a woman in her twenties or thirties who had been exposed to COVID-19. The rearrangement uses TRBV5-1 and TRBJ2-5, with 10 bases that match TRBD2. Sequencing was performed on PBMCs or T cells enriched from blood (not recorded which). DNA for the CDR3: TGCGCCAGCAGCTTGGCCGGGACTAGCGTAGAGACCCAGTACTTC. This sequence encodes CASSLAGTSVETQYF.